The next 26 T cell receptor beta chains were all read from a single sample in a study of glioma-infiltrating T cells. The iRepertoire nested amplicon-rescue multiplex PCR amplified TCR alpha and beta CDR3s from RNA. TCRdb used MiXCR to reprocess the multiplex PCR reads, holding one entry per CDR3 protein. In the table there are about 140,000 distinct CDR3 sequences, around 40% of which are singletons. Sequencing was performed on glioma tissue, nonneoplastic brain tissue, or PBMCs (not recorded which). Receptors originate from a human donor with low-grade glioma or glioblastoma, undergoing nonglioma brain surgery, or in good health (not recorded which).

The chain carries TRBV27 and TRBJ2-1; TRBD1 aligns across 8 bases. The germline V gene encodes CDR1 MNHEY and CDR2 SMNVEV (reference sequence). Trimming took 4 bases from V and 6 from J; bases not matched to a gene: 14. There are 17 residues in the CDR3. As DNA, the CDR3 is TGTGCCAGCAGTTCAGGACAGGGCTTATATTGGGGCAATGAGCAGTTCTTC. This sequence encodes CASSSGQGLYWGNEQFF.

In this sample, this clonotype turned up a few times. The rearrangement joins TRBV28 to TRBJ1-6, with a weak D call TRBD1 (6 bases). V shed 7 bases and J shed 9 bases, with 13 bases lying between them. The germline V gene encodes CDR1 MDHEN and CDR2 SYDVKM. The CDR3 has 13 amino acids. CDR3 sequence reads: CASNRESASPLHF. DNA for the CDR3: TGTGCCAGCAACAGGGAGTCTGCTTCACCCCTCCACTTT.

The rearrangement joins TRBV28 to TRBJ2-7; a possible D gene is TRBD2 (6 bases). This CDR3 is built from 14 residues. V was shortened by 3 bases and J by 8 bases, with 17 bases between the two germline ends. Germline-derived CDR1 and CDR2 are MDHEN and SYDVKM. This chain's CDR3 is CASSFIVDSGKQYF. CDR3 nucleotides: TGTGCCAGCAGTTTTATAGTCGATAGCGGAAAGCAGTACTTC.

The V and J genes are TRBV9 and TRBJ2-3; 8 bases match TRBD2. J was trimmed by 2 bases and V by 6 bases; bases with no gene match: 14. The CDR3 covers 17 residues. CDR1 is SGDLS, CDR2 YYNGEE, per germline. Here the CDR3 DNA reads TGTGCCAGCAACCTGGGGGCTAGCGGGTTTTACACAGATACGCAGTATTTT. Protein sequence: CASNLGASGFYTDTQYF.

This clonotype was counted between two and nine times. The CDR3 bases are TGTGCCATCAGTGAGTCGATGGCGACAGCGGGCTACACCTTC. Its protein is CAISESMATAGYTF. The rearrangement links TRBV10-3 to TRBJ1-2, with D possibly TRBD1 on 5 matching bases. The CDR3 runs 14 residues. Trimming took off 0 bases at V and 8 bases at J, with 13 bases between the two ends. CDR1 is ENHRY and CDR2 is SYGVKD in the germline V gene.

This clonotype was observed a few times. The V gene is TRBV27, the J gene TRBJ1-1; a possible D gene is TRBD1 (5 bases). Per the germline V gene, CDR1 is MNHEY and CDR2 is SMNVEV (reference sequence). V was shortened by 4 bases and J by 1 base, with 10 bases between the two germline ends. CDR3 length: 14 amino acids. The CDR3 region is CASSSYTGNTEAFF. CDR3 nucleotide sequence: TGTGCCAGCAGTTCCTATACAGGGAACACTGAAGCTTTCTTT.

This clonotype was seen at least ten times. CDR3: CASSFAPGGVVGYTF. CDR3 nucleotides: TGTGCCAGCAGTTTCGCACCAGGGGGTGTTGTAGGCTACACCTTC. The chain links TRBV27 to TRBJ1-2; 7 bases map to TRBD1. The germline gives CDR1 MNHEY, CDR2 SMNVEV (reference sequence). After removal of 3 bases from V and 8 bases from J, the junction contained 12 bases not matched to a gene. The CDR3 runs to 15 residues.

The V and J genes are TRBV29-1 and TRBJ2-1; possibly TRBD1 or TRBD2 for D (5 bases each). Germline CDR1 is SQVTM and CDR2 is ANQGSEA. The length of the CDR3 is 11 residues. The V end was cut by 1 base, the J end by 10 bases, with 8 bases between. The CDR3 DNA sequence: TGCAGCGTTGAAGGGGGGTACGAGCAGTTCTTC. It encodes CSVEGGYEQFF.

This rearrangement joins TRBV2 to TRBJ2-3; tentatively, D is TRBD2 (6 bases). The V and J ends lost 6 bases and 8 bases respectively, with 12 bases between them. The germline V gene has CDR1 SNHLY and CDR2 FYNNEI. This CDR3 region has 12 residues. The CDR3 spells CASRRGGATQYF. CDR3 coding DNA: TGTGCCAGCAGGAGGGGAGGTGCTACGCAGTATTTT.

The rearrangement uses TRBV7-2 and TRBJ2-1; 7 bases line up with TRBD2. The CDR3 contains 15 residues. With V trimmed by 4 bases and J by 4 bases, 7 bases remained unmatched. Germline V lookup: CDR1 SGHTA, CDR2 FQGNSA. The CDR3 is CASSSWASGYNEQFF. Here the CDR3 DNA reads TGTGCCAGCAGCTCTTGGGCTAGCGGTTACAATGAGCAGTTCTTC.

CDR3 loop: CASSPSPEDGPSGNTIYF. CDR3 DNA sequence: TGTGCCAGCAGTCCCTCACCCGAGGACGGACCCTCTGGAAACACCATATATTTT. The gene calls are TRBV27 and TRBJ1-3, with D hard to call. Trimming cost V 5 bases and J 0 bases, with 20 bases left between them. Germline-derived CDR1 and CDR2 are MNHEY and SMNVEV (reference sequence). The CDR3 extends over 18 amino acids.

This clonotype has a count of ten or more. This rearrangement joins TRBV6-2 or TRBV6-3 to TRBJ2-3; TRBD1 agrees at 9 bases. Germline V CDR1 and CDR2: MNHEY, SVGEGT. Trimming cost V 4 bases and J 9 bases; bases outside gene matches: 5. The CDR3 runs to 13 residues. The CDR3 sequence is CASSSGQGSTQYF. For the CDR3, the DNA is TGTGCCAGCAGTTCTGGACAGGGGAGCACGCAGTATTTT.

The chain combines TRBV19 with TRBJ1-5, with D maybe TRBD1 (6 bases). CDR1 is LNHDA and CDR2 is SQIVND in the germline V gene (reference sequence). V lost 5 bases to trimming and J lost 5 bases, with 13 bases between them. There are 14 residues in the CDR3. Here the CDR3 reads CASSWDTRDQPQHF. The CDR3 region has the DNA TGTGCCAGTAGTTGGGACACAAGAGATCAGCCCCAGCATTTT.

This clonotype was detected only a few times. This chain links TRBV20-1 with TRBJ2-3; 7 positions agree with TRBD2. The V gene's germline CDR1 is DFQATT and CDR2 SNEGSKA (reference sequence). The CDR3 loop spans 15 amino acids. V shed 4 bases, J shed 3 bases, and the junction held 10 bases outside the gene matches. CDR3 sequence (DNA): TGCAGTGCTACTAGCAGGGAGGGTATGACAGATACGCAGTATTTT. It yields the protein CSATSREGMTDTQYF.

The J gene is TRBJ2-1, the V gene TRBV7-2; tentatively, D is TRBD1 or TRBD2 (5 bases each). The V gene's germline CDR1 is SGHTA and CDR2 FQGNSA. V gave up 6 bases and J gave up 2 bases, with 14 bases separating them. The CDR3 runs 15 residues. This CDR3 is CASSRGGGTYNEQFF. DNA of the CDR3: TGTGCCAGCAGTCGGGGCGGAGGCACCTACAATGAGCAGTTCTTC.

This clonotype was observed a handful of times. The J gene is TRBJ2-1, the V gene TRBV6-6, with D maybe TRBD1 (5 bases). Germline lookup yields CDR1 MNHNY and CDR2 SVGAGI (reference sequence). Trimming cost V 0 bases and J 2 bases, with 8 bases left between them. The CDR3 is made up of 15 amino acids. CDR3 DNA sequence: TGTGCCAGCAGTTACTCCTCAGGGACCTACAATGAGCAGTTCTTC. Translated: CASSYSSGTYNEQFF.

At least ten counts were recorded for this clonotype. V usage is TRBV15 and J usage is TRBJ2-3; D perhaps matches TRBD2 (6 bases). In germline, CDR1 is LNHNV, CDR2 YYDKDF (reference sequence). Trimming left V 1 base short and J 5 bases short, with 13 bases between. The CDR3 length is 15 residues. The CDR3 DNA is TGTGCCACCAGCAGAGGAACGGGGGTTGGAGATACGCAGTATTTT. This translates into CATSRGTGVGDTQYF.

This clonotype was observed at least ten times. The chain has TRBV10-3 and TRBJ1-1; perhaps TRBD1 as D (6 bases). Germline V gene lookup returns CDR1 ENHRY and CDR2 SYGVKD. Deletions cut 6 bases from V and 0 bases from J, with 14 bases between. This CDR3 has 15 amino acids. The CDR3: CAIRTGGGMNTEAFF. CDR3 sequence (DNA): TGTGCCATCAGGACGGGGGGGGGCATGAACACTGAAGCTTTCTTT.

The genes are TRBV11-2 and TRBJ1-1; D ambiguous. This CDR3 region has 16 residues. With 7 bases removed from V and 0 bases from J, the gap between germline ends came to 18 bases. Per germline, CDR1 SGHAT and CDR2 FQNNGV. Here the CDR3 DNA reads TGTGCCAGCACCCGAACGAGTGGCAGTTTGAACACTGAAGCTTTCTTT. Translating it yields CASTRTSGSLNTEAFF.

The chain has TRBV25-1 and TRBJ2-7; TRBD1 is a possible D gene (6 bases). Germline V CDR1 and CDR2: MGHDK, SYGVNS. Trimming removed 10 bases at V and 0 bases at J, with 16 bases between. The CDR3 is 14 residues long. The CDR3 sequence is CATERRDNSYEQYF. As DNA, the CDR3 is TGTGCCACCGAAAGACGGGACAACTCCTACGAGCAGTACTTC.

This clonotype was observed a handful of times. The J gene is TRBJ1-2, the V gene TRBV18; the D is unclear. This CDR3 has 14 amino acids. The V gene lost 2 bases and the J gene lost 0 bases, with 7 bases spanning the gap. The germline CDR1 and CDR2 sequences are KGHSH and LQKENI. The DNA for the CDR3 is TGTGCCAGCTCACCAGTCCGGGCTAACTATGGCTACACCTTC. This translates into CASSPVRANYGYTF. Variable domain in full (rest from reference TRBV18 and TRBJ1-2): NAGVMQNPRHLVRRRGQEARLRCSPMKGHSHVYWYRQLPEEGLKFMVYLQKENIIDESGMPKERFSAEFPKEGPSILRIQQVVRGDSAAYFCASSPVRANYGYTFGSGTRLTVV.

This clonotype came up a few times. The chain links TRBV28 to TRBJ2-3; either TRBD1 or TRBD2 may supply D (5 bases each). CDR1 is MDHEN and CDR2 is SYDVKM in the germline V gene. The V end was cut by 6 bases, the J end by 6 bases, with 10 bases between. CDR3 size: 12 residues. In DNA, the CDR3 is TGTGCCAGCAGGGGACCTTTGGATACGCAGTATTTT. Its translation is CASRGPLDTQYF.

This sequence joins TRBV27 and TRBJ2-3; the D gene is possibly TRBD2 (5 bases). CDR3 length: 14 amino acids. Trimming left V 4 bases short and J 14 bases short, with 22 bases between. CDR1 and CDR2 (germline): MNHEY, SMNVEV (reference sequence). The CDR3 reads CASSYDYQAFVPYF. For the CDR3, the DNA is TGTGCCAGCAGTTATGACTACCAAGCCTTTGTGCCGTATTTT.

The sample holds one count of this clonotype. The rearrangement joins TRBV27 to TRBJ2-7; possible D gene TRBD1, 5 bases. Germline V gene lookup returns CDR1 MNHEY and CDR2 SMNVEV (reference sequence). This CDR3 is 11 amino acids long. Trimming removed 3 bases at V and 6 bases at J, with 6 bases between. The CDR3 nucleotides read TGTGCCAGCAGTTTCAGGGTCGAGCAGTACTTC. Translated: CASSFRVEQYF.

The chain is built from TRBV24-1 and TRBJ1-2; no clear D. Germline CDR1 KGHDR, CDR2 SFDVKD. The CDR3 loop spans 11 amino acids. V was shortened by 2 bases and J by 8 bases, with 5 bases between the two germline ends. This CDR3 is CATSDSKGYTF. CDR3 nucleotide sequence: TGTGCCACCAGTGATTCAAAGGGCTACACCTTC.

The chain employs TRBV4-3 and TRBJ1-3; 7 nucleotides agree with TRBD1. The CDR3 covers 16 residues. V dropped 0 bases and J dropped 4; count of bases not matched to a gene: 6. CDR1 and CDR2 (germline): LGHNA, YSLEER. CDR3 sequence reads: CASSQDSRGYGNTIYF. The CDR3 DNA reads TGCGCCAGCAGCCAAGACAGCAGGGGGTACGGAAACACCATATATTTT.